The clone carrying this T cell receptor (beta chain) was observed at least ten times. As yet, its antigen is unknown. CDR3 size: 15 residues. V was shortened by 8 bases and J by 4 bases, with 22 bases between the two germline ends. The germline V gene has CDR1 DFQATT and CDR2 SNEGSKA (reference sequence). The sample belongs to a study of T-cell memory formation after mild COVID-19. Study results and limitations: CD4+ bias marked clones expanding day 15 to 37, unlike balanced contracting clones. That cross-reactive memory joined was suggested by some responding clones appearing in pre-infection memory.

In TCRdb, the 5' RACE reads were re-called with MiXCR into one record per CDR3 protein. The sample lists about 290,000 distinct CDR3 sequences, approximately 15% occurring once. This chain links TRBV20-1 with TRBJ2-3; perhaps TRBD1 as D (5 bases). This sequence was found in a man aged 18 to 29 who had mild COVID-19 (a few samples of this study predate the infection). Cell type and time point are not known. The specimen was PBMCs or a T cell subset sorted from them (not recorded which). The CDR3 loop reads CSQSQASRAPDTQYF. The CDR3 nucleotides are TGCAGTCAATCACAAGCGTCCAGGGCCCCAGATACGCAGTATTTT.